A selection of T cell receptor beta chains follows, all from one sample in a study of Ad26.COV2.S vaccination and SARS-CoV-2 variants. Produced via immunoSEQ multiplex PCR; TCRdb's table is partial and in-frame only. Of 400,000 to 500,000 clones listed, approximately 88% are singletons. The sequences come from peripheral blood, collected in a trial of Ad26.COV2.S vaccine versus placebo. The receptor source for this set is a person aged 18-60 years who received the Ad26.COV2.S COVID-19 vaccine or a placebo. CDR3s include the opening cysteine and the closing phenylalanine or tryptophan. The D gene is left open where the match is weak. Clone size appears in some rows only: once, few, many, or a class for an expanded clone.

.	TRBV9	.	TRBJ1-1	TGTGCCAGCAGCCCCAGCAGGGTCAGCACTGAAGCTTTCTTT	CASSPSRVSTEAFF
.	TRBV11-2	.	TRBJ2-5	TGTGCCAGCGCGGAGCAGGGCCTGGGAGAGACCCAGTACTTC	CASAEQGLGETQYF
once	TRBV13	TRBD2	TRBJ2-1	TGTGCCAGCAGCGTACAAGCGGGGGGGCTTAGTGAGCAGTTCTTC	CASSVQAGGLSEQFF
.	TRBV7-9	.	TRBJ1-2	TGTGCCAGCAGCTTAGTGGCGGCTAACTATGGCTACACCTTC	CASSLVAANYGYTF
.	TRBV7-9	TRBD1	TRBJ1-4	TGTGCCAGCAGCTTAGTCGGGACAGGGAATGAAAAACTGTTTTTT	CASSLVGTGNEKLFF
.	TRBV27	.	TRBJ2-7	TGTGCCAGCAGTCCCTTTAGGGGACCCTACGAGCAGTACTTC	CASSPFRGPYEQYF
.	TRBV18	TRBD1	TRBJ1-3	TGTGCCAGCTCACCTATCGGGACAGGCTATCGAAACACCATATATTTT	CASSPIGTGYRNTIYF
few	TRBV6-1	TRBD1	TRBJ1-1	TGTGCCAGCAGTGACAACACAGGGGTGAACACTGAAGCTTTCTTT	CASSDNTGVNTEAFF
.	TRBV18	TRBD1	TRBJ1-2	TGTGCCAGCTCACCCCGCGACAGGGTCCATGGCTACACCTTC	CASSPRDRVHGYTF
.	TRBV7-3	TRBD1	TRBJ1-4	TGTGCCAGCAGCCCCGGGACAGGGCCTAATGAAAAACTGTTTTTT	CASSPGTGPNEKLFF
.	TRBV28	.	TRBJ2-4	TGTGCCAGCCATGCAAGGTTAGGTGAAGCCAAAAACATTCAGTACTTC	CASHARLGEAKNIQYF
.	TRBV27	TRBD1	TRBJ1-5	TGTGCCAGCAGTCCATTCGGGACAGGCGGTCAGCCCCAGCATTTT	CASSPFGTGGQPQHF
.	TRBV2	TRBD1	TRBJ2-2	TGTGCCAGCGCGGGTCCGGCAGGGGGAACCGGGGAGCTGTTTTTT	CASAGPAGGTGELFF
once	TRBV2	.	TRBJ1-1	TGTGCCAGCAGCCTAAGCGACGGCCGGGGGGCTTTCTTT	CASSLSDGRGAFF
.	TRBV4-1	TRBD1	TRBJ1-1	TGCGCCAGCAGCCAAGCAAAACAGGGGGCGTCAGGAGCTTTCTTT	CASSQAKQGASGAFF
.	TRBV7-2	.	TRBJ1-2	TGTGCCAGCAGCTTAGATTACGGGGAGGTGGGCTACACCTTC	CASSLDYGEVGYTF
.	TRBV19	TRBD1	TRBJ1-6	TGTGCCACCCGACAGGGGGTAGGTTCACCCCTCCACTTT	CATRQGVGSPLHF
few	TRBV19	.	TRBJ2-3	TGTGCCAGTAGTATAACACAGGGTAGGGCAGATACGCAGTATTTT	CASSITQGRADTQYF
few	TRBV19	.	TRBJ1-5	TGTGCCAGTAGTTCGACACATAGCAATCAGCCCCAGCATTTT	CASSSTHSNQPQHF
.	TRBV19	.	TRBJ1-5	TGTGCCAGTAGTATAGGTGGGGGGGATCAGCCCCAGCATTTT	CASSIGGGDQPQHF
.	TRBV12-3/TRBV12-4	.	TRBJ1-1	TGTGCCAGCAGTTCTCGGCGTTTCGTGGCTTTCTTT	CASSSRRFVAFF
.	TRBV7-7	.	TRBJ2-5	TGTGCCAGCAGCCCGCCGGGACCACTCCAAGAGACCCAGTACTTC	CASSPPGPLQETQYF
.	TRBV4-1	.	TRBJ1-5	TGCGCCAGCAGCCAAGTTGAAGGGGGTCAGCCCCAGCATTTT	CASSQVEGGQPQHF
once	TRBV20-1	.	TRBJ2-7	TGCAGTGCTAGTGGTCGTATGGTCGACGAGCAGTACTTC	CSASGRMVDEQYF
.	TRBV5-1	.	TRBJ2-1	TGCGCCAGCAGCTTGAGCGCAAATCCGGGGATTAATGAGCAGTTCTTC	CASSLSANPGINEQFF
.	TRBV21-1	.	TRBJ1-5	TGTGCCAGCAGACCTGGCAATCAGCCCCAGCATTTT	CASRPGNQPQHF
.	TRBV15	.	TRBJ1-1	TGTGCCACCAGCTCACCGCACGGGACACGGCAAACTTTCTTT	CATSSPHGTRQTFF
few	TRBV6-2/TRBV6-3	.	TRBJ2-7	TGTGCCAGCAGCCTATTGACGGGCGCTCGCGACGAGCAGTACTTC	CASSLLTGARDEQYF
.	TRBV5-1	TRBD2	TRBJ2-5	TGCGCCAGCAGCTCCCAAGCGGGAACGGAAGAGACCCAGTACTTC	CASSSQAGTEETQYF
.	TRBV4-2	.	TRBJ2-1	TGTGCCAGCAGCCAAATCTCTATCCTCGGGGGAACCAACAATGAGCAGTTCTTC	CASSQISILGGTNNEQFF
.	TRBV11-2	.	TRBJ2-5	TGTGCCAGCAGCTTTGAGGCGTACCAAGAGACCCAGTACTTC	CASSFEAYQETQYF
.	TRBV2	.	TRBJ1-3	TGTGCCAGCAGTGAGGGGGGCTCTGGAAACACCATATATTTT	CASSEGGSGNTIYF
.	TRBV10-1	.	TRBJ1-6	TGCGCCAGCAGGACCGCAGGGTATAATTCACCCCTCCACTTT	CASRTAGYNSPLHF
.	TRBV10-3	TRBD1	TRBJ2-3	TGTGCCATCAGTCCATGGACAGGGGTGACAGATACGCAGTATTTT	CAISPWTGVTDTQYF
few	TRBV28	.	TRBJ1-5	TGTGCCAGCAGTTTCCTTGGACAAATCAATCAGCCCCAGCATTTT	CASSFLGQINQPQHF
.	TRBV3-1/TRBV3-2	.	TRBJ2-3	TGTGCCAGCAGCCGACCACCCCGGGCCGACACTAGCACAGATACGCAGTATTTT	CASSRPPRADTSTDTQYF
.	TRBV18	.	TRBJ2-1	TGTGCCAGCTCACAACAGAGAAGGGATATCGGTGAGCAGTTCTTC	CASSQQRRDIGEQFF
.	TRBV7-3	TRBD2	TRBJ2-2	TGTGCCAGCAGCTCCACCCCGGGACTAGCGGGTAACACCGGGGAGCTGTTTTTT	CASSSTPGLAGNTGELFF
.	TRBV5-1	TRBD1	TRBJ1-3	TGCGCCAGCAGCCGGGGACAGATCTCTGGAAACACCATATATTTT	CASSRGQISGNTIYF